This T cell receptor beta chain derives from a study of control samples from healthy donors and cancer patients. Germline values: CDR1 SGHTS, CDR2 YDEGEE. The CDR3 runs to 17 residues. V lost 5 bases and J lost 0, with 20 bases in between. Libraries were prepared by immunoSEQ multiplex PCR; TCRdb keeps only in-frame clonotypes and omits some of them. The table lists about 85,000 clones, 85% to 90% of them singletons. The TCR was taken from a woman aged 55-69 years in good health. This rearrangement joins TRBV5-8 to TRBJ2-5; the D call may be TRBD1 or TRBD2 (5 bases each). Sequencing was carried out using blood. The CDR3, as DNA: TGTGCCAGCAGTCTGTGGGGGAGCCTTGCCGACCAAGAGACCCAGTACTTC. Encoded protein: CASSLWGSLADQETQYF.